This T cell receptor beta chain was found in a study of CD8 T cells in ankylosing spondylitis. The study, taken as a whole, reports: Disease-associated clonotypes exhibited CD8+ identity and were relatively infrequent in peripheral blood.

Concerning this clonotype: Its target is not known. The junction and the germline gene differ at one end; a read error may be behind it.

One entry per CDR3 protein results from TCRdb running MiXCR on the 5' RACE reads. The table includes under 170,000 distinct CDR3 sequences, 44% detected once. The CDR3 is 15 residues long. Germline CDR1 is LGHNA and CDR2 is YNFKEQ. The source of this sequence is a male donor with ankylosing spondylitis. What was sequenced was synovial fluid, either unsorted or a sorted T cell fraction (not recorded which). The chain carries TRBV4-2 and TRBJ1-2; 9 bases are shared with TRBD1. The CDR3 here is CASRPMDRGMSIPRF. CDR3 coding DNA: TGTGCCAGCAGACCGATGGACAGGGGAATGTCTATTCCTCGATTC.